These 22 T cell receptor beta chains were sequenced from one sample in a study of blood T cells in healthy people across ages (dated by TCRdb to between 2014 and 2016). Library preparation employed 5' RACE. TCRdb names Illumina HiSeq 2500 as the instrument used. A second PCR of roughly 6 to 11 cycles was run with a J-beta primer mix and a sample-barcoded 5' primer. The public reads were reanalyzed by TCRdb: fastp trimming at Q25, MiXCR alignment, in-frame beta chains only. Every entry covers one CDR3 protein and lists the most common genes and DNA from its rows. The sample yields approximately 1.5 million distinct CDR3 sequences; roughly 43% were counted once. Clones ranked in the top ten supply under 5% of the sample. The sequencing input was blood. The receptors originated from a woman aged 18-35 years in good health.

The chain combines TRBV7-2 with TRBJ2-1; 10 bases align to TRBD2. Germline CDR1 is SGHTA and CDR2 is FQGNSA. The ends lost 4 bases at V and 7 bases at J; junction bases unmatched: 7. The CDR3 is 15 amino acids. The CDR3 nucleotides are TGTGCCAGCAGCTGGACTAGCGGAGTTTCGAATGAGCAGTTCTTC. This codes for CASSWTSGVSNEQFF.

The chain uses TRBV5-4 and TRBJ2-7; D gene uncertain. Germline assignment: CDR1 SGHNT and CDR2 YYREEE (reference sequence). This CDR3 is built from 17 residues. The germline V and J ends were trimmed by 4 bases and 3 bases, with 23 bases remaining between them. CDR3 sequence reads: CASSPLLNATAYYEQYF. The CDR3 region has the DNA TGTGCCAGCAGCCCGCTTTTGAACGCAACAGCCTACTACGAGCAGTACTTC.

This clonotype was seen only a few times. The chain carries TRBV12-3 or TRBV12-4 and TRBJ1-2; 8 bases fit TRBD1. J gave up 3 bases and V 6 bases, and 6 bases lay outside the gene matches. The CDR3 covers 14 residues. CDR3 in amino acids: CASSRGLQHYGYTF. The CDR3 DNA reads TGTGCCAGCAGCAGGGGGCTTCAACACTATGGCTACACCTTC.

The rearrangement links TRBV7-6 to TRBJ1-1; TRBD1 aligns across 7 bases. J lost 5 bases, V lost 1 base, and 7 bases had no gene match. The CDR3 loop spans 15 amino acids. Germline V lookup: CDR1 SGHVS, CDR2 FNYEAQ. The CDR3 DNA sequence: TGTGCCAGCAGCTTAGTGGGGACAGCGTGGACTGAAGCTTTCTTT. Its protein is CASSLVGTAWTEAFF.

For the CDR3, the DNA is TGTGCCAGCAGCTTAGTTCACAACACAGATACGCAGTATTTT. This translates into CASSLVHNTDTQYF. The rearrangement joins TRBV7-2 to TRBJ2-3; no clear D. This CDR3 contains 14 residues. Germline V gives CDR1 SGHTA, CDR2 FQGNSA. The V and J ends lost 1 base and 2 bases respectively, with 7 bases between them.

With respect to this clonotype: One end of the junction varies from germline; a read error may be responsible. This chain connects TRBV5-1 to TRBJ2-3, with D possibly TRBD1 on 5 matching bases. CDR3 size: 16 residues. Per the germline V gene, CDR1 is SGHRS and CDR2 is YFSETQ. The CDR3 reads CAGSLFTGSSLDTQYF. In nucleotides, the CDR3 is TGCGCCGGCAGCTTGTTCACAGGTTCGTCCCTTGATACGCAGTATTTT. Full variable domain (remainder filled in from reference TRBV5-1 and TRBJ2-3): KAGVTQTPRYLIKTRGQQVTLSCSPISGHRSVSWYQQTPGQGLQFLFEYFSETQRNKGNFPGRFSGRQFSNSRSEMNVSTLELGDSALYLCAGSLFTGSSLDTQYFGPGTRLTVL.

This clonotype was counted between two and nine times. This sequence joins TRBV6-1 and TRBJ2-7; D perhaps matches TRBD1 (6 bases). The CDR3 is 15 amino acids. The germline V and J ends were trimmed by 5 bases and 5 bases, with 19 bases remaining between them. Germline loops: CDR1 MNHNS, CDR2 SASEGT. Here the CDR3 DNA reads TGTGCCAGCAGTATATACAGGGATTTTAGCAACGAGCAGTACTTC. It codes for CASSIYRDFSNEQYF.

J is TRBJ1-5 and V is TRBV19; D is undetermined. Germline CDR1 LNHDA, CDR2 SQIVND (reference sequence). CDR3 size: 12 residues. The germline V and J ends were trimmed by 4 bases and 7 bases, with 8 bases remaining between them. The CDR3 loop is CASSNGWQPQHF. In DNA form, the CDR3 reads TGTGCCAGTAGTAACGGATGGCAGCCCCAGCATTTT.

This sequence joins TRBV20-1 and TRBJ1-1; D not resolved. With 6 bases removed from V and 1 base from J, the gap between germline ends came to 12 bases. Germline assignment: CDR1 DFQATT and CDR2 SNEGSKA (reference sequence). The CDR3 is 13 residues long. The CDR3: CSASLEKNTEAFF. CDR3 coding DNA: TGCAGTGCCAGCTTGGAAAAGAACACTGAAGCTTTCTTT.

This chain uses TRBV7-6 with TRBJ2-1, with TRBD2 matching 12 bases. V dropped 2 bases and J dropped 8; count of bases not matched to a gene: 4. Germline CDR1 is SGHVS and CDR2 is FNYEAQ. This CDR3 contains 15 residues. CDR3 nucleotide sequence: TGTGCCAGCAGCTTATCTAGCGGGGGGGCTTATGAGCAGTTCTTC. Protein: CASSLSSGGAYEQFF.

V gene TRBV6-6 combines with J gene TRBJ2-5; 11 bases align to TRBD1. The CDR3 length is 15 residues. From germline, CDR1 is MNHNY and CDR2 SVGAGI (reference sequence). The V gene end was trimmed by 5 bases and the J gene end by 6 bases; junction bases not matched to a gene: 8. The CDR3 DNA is TGTGCCAGCAGTATCGGACAGGGGGCAAGGAAGACCCAGTACTTC. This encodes CASSIGQGARKTQYF.

The DNA of the CDR3 is TGTGCCAGCAGTCCTCCCCGGTTTGAGCAAGAGACCCAGTACTTC. As protein: CASSPPRFEQETQYF. The J gene is TRBJ2-5, the V gene TRBV28; no definite D call. Germline CDR1 MDHEN, CDR2 SYDVKM. This CDR3 has 15 residues. V lost 5 bases and J 2 bases, leaving 15 bases between the germline ends.

CDR3 DNA: TGTGCCAGCAGTTTAAGAGTGGGGGGGCCAAATGAGCAGTTCTTC. This codes for CASSLRVGGPNEQFF. The chain recombines TRBV27 with TRBJ2-1, with a possible D match to TRBD2 (7 bases). The CDR3 extends over 15 amino acids. Per the germline V gene, CDR1 is MNHEY and CDR2 is SMNVEV (reference sequence). Trimming left V 2 bases short and J 7 bases short, with 15 bases between.

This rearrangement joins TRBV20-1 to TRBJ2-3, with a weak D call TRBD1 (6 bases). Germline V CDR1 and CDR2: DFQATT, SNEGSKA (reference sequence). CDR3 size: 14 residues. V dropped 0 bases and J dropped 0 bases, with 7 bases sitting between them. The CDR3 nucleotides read TGCAGTGCTAGAGAGGGGGCCAGCACAGATACGCAGTATTTT. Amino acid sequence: CSAREGASTDTQYF.

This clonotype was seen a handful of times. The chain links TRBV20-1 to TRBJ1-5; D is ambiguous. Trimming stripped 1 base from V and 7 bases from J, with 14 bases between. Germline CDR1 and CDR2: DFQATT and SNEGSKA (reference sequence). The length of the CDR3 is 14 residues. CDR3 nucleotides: TGCAGTGCTAGAGGGGCCCGGGCAGCCCAGCCCCAGCATTTT. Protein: CSARGARAAQPQHF.

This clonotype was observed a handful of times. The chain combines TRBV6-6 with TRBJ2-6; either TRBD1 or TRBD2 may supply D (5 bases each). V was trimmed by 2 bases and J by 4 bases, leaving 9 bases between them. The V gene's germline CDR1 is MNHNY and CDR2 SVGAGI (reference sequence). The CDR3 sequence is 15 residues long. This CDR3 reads CASSYTGAGANVLTF. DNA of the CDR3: TGTGCCAGCAGTTACACCGGGGCAGGGGCCAACGTCCTGACTTTC.

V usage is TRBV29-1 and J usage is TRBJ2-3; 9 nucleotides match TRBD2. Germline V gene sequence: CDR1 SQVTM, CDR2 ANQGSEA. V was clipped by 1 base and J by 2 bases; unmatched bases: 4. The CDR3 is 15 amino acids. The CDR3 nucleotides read TGCAGCGTTGAAGGCGCTAGCGGGACCACAGATACGCAGTATTTT. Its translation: CSVEGASGTTDTQYF.

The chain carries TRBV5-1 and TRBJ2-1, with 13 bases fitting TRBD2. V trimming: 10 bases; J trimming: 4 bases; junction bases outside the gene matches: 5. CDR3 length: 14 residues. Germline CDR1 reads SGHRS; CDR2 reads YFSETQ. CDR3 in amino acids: CAGSTSGRYNEQFF. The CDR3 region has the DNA TGCGCCGGCTCGACTAGCGGGAGGTACAATGAGCAGTTCTTC.

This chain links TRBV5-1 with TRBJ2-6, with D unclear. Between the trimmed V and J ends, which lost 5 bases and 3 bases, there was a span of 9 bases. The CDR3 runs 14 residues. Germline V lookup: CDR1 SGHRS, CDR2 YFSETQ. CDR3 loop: CASRQFFGANVLTF. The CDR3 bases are TGCGCCAGCAGGCAGTTTTTTGGGGCCAACGTCCTGACTTTC.

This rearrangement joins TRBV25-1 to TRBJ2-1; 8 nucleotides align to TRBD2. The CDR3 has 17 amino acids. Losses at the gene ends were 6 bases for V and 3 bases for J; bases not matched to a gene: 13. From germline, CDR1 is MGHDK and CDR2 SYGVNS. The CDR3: CASRPGGSGSYYNEQFF. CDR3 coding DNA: TGTGCCAGCAGGCCAGGCGGGAGCGGGAGTTACTACAATGAGCAGTTCTTC. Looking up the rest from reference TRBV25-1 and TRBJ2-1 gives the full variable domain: EADIYQTPRYLVIGTGKKITLECSQTMGHDKMYWYQQDPGMELHLIHYSYGVNSTEKGDLSSESTVSRIRTEHFPLTLESARPSHTSQYLCASRPGGSGSYYNEQFFGPGTRLTVL.

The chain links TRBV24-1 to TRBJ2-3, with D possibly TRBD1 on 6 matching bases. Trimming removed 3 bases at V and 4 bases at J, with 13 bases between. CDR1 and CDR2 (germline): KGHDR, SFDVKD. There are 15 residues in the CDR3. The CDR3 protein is CATSDPYSGADTQYF. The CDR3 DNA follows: TGTGCCACCAGTGATCCTTACTCAGGGGCAGATACGCAGTATTTT.

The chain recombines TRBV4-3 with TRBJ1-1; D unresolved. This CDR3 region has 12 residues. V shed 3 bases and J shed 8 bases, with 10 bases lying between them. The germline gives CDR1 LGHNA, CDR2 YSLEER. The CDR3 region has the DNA TGCGCCAGCAGCCACCCGGGTTCCGAAGCTTTCTTT. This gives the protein CASSHPGSEAFF.